Below, 32 T cell receptor beta chains from the same sample are listed, as sequenced in a study of human T cells and chemical hapten exposure. MiXCR, applied by TCRdb to the RACE reads, yields one record per CDR3 protein. The table lists some 71,000 distinct CDR3 sequences, 9% to 12% of them singletons. Indicated time point: patch test 2, 6 weeks after DPC sensitization. This sample's treatment: therapeutic diphenylcyclopropenone sensitization with weekly scalp DPC. The material was whole blood, obtained in connection with sensitization to the hapten diphenylcyclopropenone (DPC). The source of these receptors is a woman aged 45 to 65 with alopecia areata. Some clones in this sample may be carry-over from other donors' samples.

This clonotype has a handful of counts. The gene calls are TRBV7-6 and TRBJ2-5; no reliable D call. The CDR3 totals 12 residues. The germline gives CDR1 SGHVS, CDR2 FNYEAQ. With 5 bases removed from V and 7 bases from J, the gap between germline ends came to 11 bases. CDR3 in DNA: TGTGCCAGCAGCCACCCTGACGCGACCCAGTACTTC. Translation gives CASSHPDATQYF.

This clonotype was counted ten times or more. The chain links TRBV5-1 to TRBJ2-2, with 13 bases fitting TRBD2. Germline loops: CDR1 SGHRS, CDR2 YFSETQ. The V and J ends lost 6 bases and 6 bases, in that order; junction bases with no gene match: 5. The CDR3 covers 15 residues. CDR3 protein: CASIWTSGSSGELFF. CDR3 sequence (DNA): TGCGCCAGCATCTGGACTAGCGGGAGCTCCGGGGAGCTGTTTTTT.

The table lists this clonotype with a few counts. The V call is TRBV18, the J call TRBJ2-3; D not resolved. The V and J ends lost 0 bases and 9 bases respectively, with 13 bases between them. The CDR3 is 14 residues long. Germline assignment: CDR1 KGHSH and CDR2 LQKENI. In DNA form, the CDR3 reads TGTGCCAGCTCACCACCCGCGGACCCAGGAACGCAGTATTTT. It is translated as CASSPPADPGTQYF.

V and J are TRBV29-1 and TRBJ2-5; the D is unclear. The CDR3 is 11 residues long. Trimming shortened V by 5 bases and J by 5 bases, and 9 bases separated the two germline ends. Per the germline V gene, CDR1 is SQVTM and CDR2 is ANQGSEA. CDR3 loop: CSVSYTETQYF. CDR3 DNA: TGCAGCGTTTCGTACACGGAGACCCAGTACTTC.

This chain uses TRBV29-1 with TRBJ1-2, with D uncertain. Trimming cost V 4 bases and J 8 bases, with 11 bases left between them. Germline assignment: CDR1 SQVTM and CDR2 ANQGSEA. The CDR3 sequence is 11 residues long. The CDR3 region is CSVVTGVGYTF. The CDR3, as DNA: TGCAGCGTTGTGACGGGTGTGGGCTACACCTTC.

This clonotype was counted ten times or more. The V call is TRBV5-5, the J call TRBJ2-7, with 8 nucleotides matching TRBD1. Losses at the gene ends were 5 bases for V and 0 bases for J; bases not matched to a gene: 4. Germline V gene data show CDR1 as SGHKS and CDR2 as YYEKEE (reference sequence). CDR3 length equals 14 residues. The CDR3 coding sequence is TGTGCCAGCAGAGGACAGGGAAACTCCTACGAGCAGTACTTC. Encoded protein: CASRGQGNSYEQYF.

There are many counts of this clonotype. This chain joins TRBV7-8 and TRBJ1-1; no clear D. V shed 3 bases and J shed 0 bases, with 8 bases lying between them. CDR1 and CDR2 from the germline V gene are SGHVS and FQNEAQ. This CDR3 has 14 residues. The CDR3 coding sequence is TGTGCCAGCAGCTTCTCTTCGTTGAACACTGAAGCTTTCTTT. Encoded protein: CASSFSSLNTEAFF. The complete variable domain, with remaining parts taken from reference TRBV7-8 and TRBJ1-1, reads GAGVSQSPRYKVAKRGQDVALRCDPISGHVSLFWYQQALGQGPEFLTYFQNEAQLDKSGLPSDRFFAERPEGSVSTLKIQRTQQEDSAVYLCASSFSSLNTEAFFGQGTRLTVV.

This clonotype was found a few times. The chain recombines TRBV20-1 with TRBJ1-1; no clear D. This CDR3 is 14 amino acids long. Trimming pared 3 bases from V and 4 bases from J, leaving 15 bases between. From germline, CDR1 is DFQATT and CDR2 SNEGSKA (reference sequence). The CDR3 bases are TGCAGTGCTAGCCCCCGGGGAGGGCTCACTGAAGCTTTCTTT. It specifies CSASPRGGLTEAFF.

This chain joins TRBV10-2 and TRBJ1-5; no clear D gene. Germline loops: CDR1 WSHSY, CDR2 SAAADI. There are 13 residues in the CDR3. V was clipped by 3 bases and J by 0 bases, with 3 bases between them. CDR3 nucleotides: TGCGCCAGCAGTGAAAATAGCAATCAGCCCCAGCATTTT. Its translation: CASSENSNQPQHF.

V gene TRBV7-6 combines with J gene TRBJ2-7, with 8 positions matching TRBD1. This CDR3 contains 14 residues. CDR1 SGHVS and CDR2 FNYEAQ come from the germline V gene. Trimming at V came to 4 bases and at J to 6 bases, leaving 8 bases not matched to a gene. CDR3 loop: CASSSTRGRGEQYF. The DNA of the CDR3 is TGTGCCAGCAGCTCAACCAGGGGGCGCGGCGAGCAGTACTTC.

The table lists this clonotype with a few counts. The rearrangement joins TRBV9 to TRBJ2-1; possible D gene TRBD1, 6 bases. The CDR3 runs to 14 residues. Trimming took 3 bases from V and 6 from J, leaving 13 bases between them. CDR1 SGDLS and CDR2 YYNGEE come from the germline V gene. CDR3: CASSDTGTFNEQFF. CDR3 sequence (DNA): TGTGCCAGCAGCGACACAGGGACCTTCAATGAGCAGTTCTTC.

This clonotype was recorded a few times. The chain couples TRBV21-1 to TRBJ1-6; the table's D call, TRBD1, has no DNA check behind it. TRBV21-1 is classified as a pseudogene. The CDR3 is 14 amino acids. CDR3: CASLRGRKNSPLHF. CDR3 in DNA: TGTGCCAGCCTCAGGGGGCGGAAAAATTCACCCCTCCACTTT.

This clonotype was seen at least ten times. The chain joins TRBV19 to TRBJ2-2; D possibly corresponds to TRBD1 (5 bases). The CDR3 runs to 14 residues. With 3 bases removed from V and 4 bases from J, the gap between germline ends came to 9 bases. Germline loops: CDR1 LNHDA, CDR2 SQIVND (reference sequence). CDR3 sequence (DNA): TGTGCCAGTAGTATGGAGACAGTCACCGGGGAGCTGTTTTTT. Amino acid sequence: CASSMETVTGELFF.

Here the CDR3 reads CASSLAFSLAFQETQYF. The CDR3 DNA follows: TGCGCCAGCAGCTTGGCCTTTTCCCTAGCGTTCCAAGAGACCCAGTACTTC. The V gene is TRBV5-1, the J gene TRBJ2-5; D might be TRBD2 (6 bases). This CDR3 spans 17 amino acids. The germline CDR1 and CDR2 sequences are SGHRS and YFSETQ. The germline V and J ends were trimmed by 0 bases and 1 base, with 16 bases remaining between them.

The table lists this clonotype with a few counts. This chain links TRBV29-1 with TRBJ2-2; D could derive from TRBD1 or TRBD2 (5 bases each). V gave up 4 bases and J gave up 4 bases, with 10 bases separating them. The CDR3 has 13 residues. Germline CDR1 and CDR2: SQVTM and ANQGSEA. The CDR3 is CSVAPGGTGELFF. The CDR3 region has the DNA TGCAGCGTTGCACCTGGGGGCACCGGGGAGCTGTTTTTT.

This clonotype was seen at least ten times. The chain uses TRBV20-1 and TRBJ2-3, with D possibly being TRBD2 (6 bases). The CDR3 extends over 11 amino acids. V lost 7 bases, J lost 5 bases, and 10 bases lay in between. Germline CDR1 and CDR2: DFQATT and SNEGSKA (reference sequence). The CDR3 DNA follows: TGCAGTGTTCAAGCGGGAGATACGCAGTATTTT. Translated: CSVQAGDTQYF.

This clonotype has a count of ten or more. CDR3 protein: CASSPVGQVNTEAFF. The CDR3 DNA is TGTGCCAGCAGCCCCGTTGGGCAGGTGAACACTGAAGCTTTCTTT. The chain uses TRBV11-2 and TRBJ1-1; D is undetermined. The CDR3 is 15 amino acids. The germline gives CDR1 SGHAT, CDR2 FQNNGV. V was shortened by 5 bases and J by 0 bases, with 13 bases between the two germline ends.

This clonotype came up many times. The chain has TRBV7-9 and TRBJ2-1; 8 positions agree with TRBD2. V gave up 1 base and J gave up 8 bases; unmatched junction bases: 13. The CDR3 spans 17 residues. Per the germline V gene, CDR1 is SEHNR and CDR2 is FQNEAQ (reference sequence). The CDR3 is CASSLDILAGRNDEQFF. CDR3 DNA: TGTGCCAGCAGCTTAGACATCCTAGCGGGTCGGAACGATGAGCAGTTCTTC.

This clonotype came up many times. V gene TRBV5-5 combines with J gene TRBJ1-4; possibly TRBD1 for D (5 bases). The CDR3 spans 14 residues. The germline V gene encodes CDR1 SGHKS and CDR2 YYEKEE (reference sequence). Deletions cut 8 bases from V and 6 bases from J, with 17 bases between. The CDR3 protein is CASQLLTAYEKLFF. The CDR3 DNA sequence: TGTGCCAGTCAGCTATTGACAGCATATGAAAAACTGTTTTTT.

In this sample, this clonotype turned up a few times. J is TRBJ1-2 and V is TRBV10-3; 8 bases align to TRBD1. Trimming took 7 bases from V and 0 from J; bases not matched to a gene: 10. Looked up from germline, CDR1 is ENHRY and CDR2 is SYGVKD. The CDR3 loop spans 16 amino acids. In DNA, the CDR3 is TGTGCCATCATGGGCCAGGGGGCGCTTTCTAACTATGGCTACACCTTC. Protein sequence: CAIMGQGALSNYGYTF.

Ten or more counts support this clonotype. The chain couples TRBV6-4 to TRBJ1-1; 7 nucleotides line up with TRBD1. Germline V gene lookup returns CDR1 MRHNA and CDR2 SNTAGT. CDR3 length: 13 amino acids. V shed 4 bases and J 5 bases; nucleotides not matched to a gene: 4. CDR3 region: CASSAGQATEAFF. The CDR3 coding sequence is TGTGCCAGCAGTGCCGGACAGGCGACTGAAGCTTTCTTT.

This clonotype showed up many times. The genes are TRBV4-2 and TRBJ2-3, with no clear D. This CDR3 is 13 amino acids long. The V gene lost 1 base and the J gene lost 6 bases, with 8 bases spanning the gap. CDR1 LGHNA and CDR2 YNFKEQ come from the germline V gene. In nucleotides, the CDR3 is TGTGCCAGCAGCCAAGTCGGGCAGGATACGCAGTATTTT. Amino acids: CASSQVGQDTQYF.

The chain has TRBV19 and TRBJ2-1; 7 bases agree with TRBD2. This CDR3 region has 13 residues. J gave up 10 bases and V 5 bases, and 8 bases lay outside the gene matches. Germline V gene sequence: CDR1 LNHDA, CDR2 SQIVND (reference sequence). CDR3 bases: TGTGCCAGTAGTGACGGGAGGCCCTTAGAGCAGTTCTTC. Its translation: CASSDGRPLEQFF.

V gene TRBV29-1 combines with J gene TRBJ2-2; 7 bases agree with TRBD1. This CDR3 region has 14 residues. V trimming: 5 bases; J trimming: 1 base; junction bases outside the gene matches: 4. Germline lookup yields CDR1 SQVTM and CDR2 ANQGSEA. The CDR3: CSVRGQLNTGELFF. CDR3 nucleotide sequence: TGCAGCGTTAGGGGACAGTTGAACACCGGGGAGCTGTTTTTT.

CDR3 in DNA: TGTGCCAGCTCGCGTAGTGTGGGGTTCAGCTCCTACAATGAGCAGTTCTTC. Protein sequence: CASSRSVGFSSYNEQFF. The chain couples TRBV12-3 or TRBV12-4 to TRBJ2-1; D unclear. V dropped 8 bases and J dropped 0 bases, with 20 bases sitting between them. The CDR3 totals 17 residues.

At least ten counts were recorded for this clonotype. The chain employs TRBV7-3 and TRBJ2-1; TRBD2 matches 10 bases. With V trimmed by 2 bases and J by 3 bases, 7 bases remained unmatched. The CDR3 has 17 residues. Germline-derived CDR1 and CDR2 are SGHTA and FQGTGA. The CDR3 reads CASSLLPGTSVYNEQFF. DNA for the CDR3: TGTGCCAGCAGCTTATTACCGGGGACTAGCGTCTACAATGAGCAGTTCTTC.

On this clonotype itself: It may be a read error: a sequence one base away is much more abundant. The V gene is TRBV4-1, the J gene TRBJ2-1; tentative D call: TRBD2 (5 bases). CDR3 size: 15 residues. With 0 bases removed from V and 5 bases from J, the gap between germline ends came to 11 bases. Germline V gives CDR1 MGHRA, CDR2 YSYEKL. CDR3 sequence reads: CASSQEGERHNEQFF. DNA for the CDR3: TGCGCCAGCAGCCAAGAGGGAGAGCGACACAATGAGCAGTTCTTC.

The table lists this clonotype with many counts. CDR3 sequence: CASSLDLEGSPLHF. CDR3 coding DNA: TGTGCCAGCAGCTTAGACTTGGAGGGTTCACCCCTCCACTTT. J is TRBJ1-6 and V is TRBV7-9; no clear D. Per the germline V gene, CDR1 is SEHNR and CDR2 is FQNEAQ (reference sequence). The CDR3 is 14 amino acids. V lost 1 base and J 9 bases, leaving 10 bases between the germline ends.

This clonotype has a count of ten or more. The chain couples TRBV27 to TRBJ2-2; 7 bases are a match to TRBD2. This CDR3 has 19 residues. The germline gives CDR1 MNHEY, CDR2 SMNVEV (reference sequence). V gave up 1 base and J gave up 6 bases; unmatched junction bases: 17. The CDR3 spells CASSLFPPHGRTKPGELFF. CDR3 in DNA: TGTGCCAGCAGTTTATTTCCCCCCCACGGGAGGACTAAGCCCGGGGAGCTGTTTTTT.

In this sample, this clonotype turned up many times. This rearrangement joins TRBV7-9 to TRBJ2-5, with a tentative D call TRBD2 (5 bases). Trimming shortened V by 3 bases and J by 5 bases, and 16 bases separated the two germline ends. Germline values: CDR1 SEHNR, CDR2 FQNEAQ (reference sequence). This CDR3 has 15 amino acids. CDR3 residues: CASSFLRERAETQYF. The CDR3 coding sequence is TGTGCCAGCAGCTTCCTAAGGGAGAGGGCCGAGACCCAGTACTTC.

This clonotype was counted only a few times. This rearrangement joins TRBV29-1 to TRBJ2-5; the match to TRBD2 covers 8 bases. The trim removed 5 bases at V and 1 base at J, leaving 9 bases unmatched. The germline gives CDR1 SQVTM, CDR2 ANQGSEA. CDR3 size: 15 residues. Written as DNA, the CDR3 is TGCAGCGTTCCGGGAAGAGGGACTAGCCAAGAGACCCAGTACTTC. It translates to CSVPGRGTSQETQYF.

This clonotype was picked up many times. J is TRBJ1-1 and V is TRBV6-6; D is uncertain. Germline V lookup: CDR1 MNHNY, CDR2 SVGAGI (reference sequence). V was cut by 7 bases and J by 4 bases, with 13 bases left in between. This CDR3 is 13 amino acids long. The DNA of the CDR3 is TGTGCCAGCAATAAGGATTTGACCACTGAAGCTTTCTTT. This encodes CASNKDLTTEAFF.